A selection of T cell receptor beta chains follows, all from one sample in a study of T-cell memory formation after mild COVID-19. TCRdb used MiXCR to reprocess the 5' RACE reads, holding one entry per CDR3 protein. This sample has more than 350,000 distinct CDR3 sequences, with roughly 15% found just once. Sequencing was carried out using PBMCs or a T cell subset sorted from them (not recorded which). These receptors came from a young man who had mild COVID-19 (a few samples of this study predate the infection). Cell type and time point are not known. CDR3s include the opening cysteine and the closing phenylalanine or tryptophan. The D gene is left open where the match is weak. Rows may omit the clone size; those that give it use once, few, many or a size class.

clone_size d_call j_call v_call cdr3_nt cdr3_aa
once - TRBJ2-3 TRBV7-6 TGTGCCAGCAGCTGGGGGGACACAGCGGGAAGTACTAGCACAGATACGCAGTATTTT CASSWGDTAGSTSTDTQYF
few - TRBJ1-1 TRBV10-3 TGTGCCATCAGAAACGATCCAGGGGAGAAAGAAGCTTTCTTT CAIRNDPGEKEAFF
few - TRBJ2-5 TRBV9 TGTGCCAGCAGCGGAGGTAGCGCGGAGACCCAGTACTTC CASSGGSAETQYF
few - TRBJ2-3 TRBV7-6 TGTGCCAGCAGCTTAGAAAGGGGCGGCACAGATACGCAGTATTTT CASSLERGGTDTQYF
few - TRBJ2-5 TRBV5-5 TGTGCCAGCAGCCCCGATGGAGGGGGATTAGAGACCCAGTACTTC CASSPDGGGLETQYF
- - TRBJ2-1 TRBV12-3/TRBV12-4 TGTGCCAGCAGTTTACGCCGGATCTACAATGAGCAGTTCTTC CASSLRRIYNEQFF
- - TRBJ1-2 TRBV4-2 TGTGCCAGCAGCCAAGAGGTATCTCGAGGGGGCTACACCTTC CASSQEVSRGGYTF
few - TRBJ2-7 TRBV7-9 TGTGCCAGCAGCCAGAGAATTAACGAGCAGTACTTC CASSQRINEQYF
- TRBD2 TRBJ2-1 TRBV5-4 TGTGCCAGCAGCACCGCGGGCGGGGGTTTAAATGAGCAGTTCTTC CASSTAGGGLNEQFF
many - TRBJ2-1 TRBV7-9 TGTGCCAGCAGCTTAGGTCGGGAGCAGTTCTTC CASSLGREQFF
once - TRBJ2-3 TRBV12-3/TRBV12-4 TGTGCCAGCAGTCCCATTGGGGGCACAGATACGCAGTATTTT CASSPIGGTDTQYF
many - TRBJ2-1 TRBV7-3 TGTGCCAGCAGCTTTCTTTTCAATGAGCAGTTCTTC CASSFLFNEQFF
few - TRBJ1-2 TRBV4-3 TGCGCCAGCAGCCAAGAACTAACGAGCTATGGCTACACCTTC CASSQELTSYGYTF
- - TRBJ1-5 TRBV6-6 TGTGCCAGCCAGAGGGGTTCTGGCAATCAGCCCCAGCATTTT CASQRGSGNQPQHF
- - TRBJ2-3 TRBV5-1 TGCGCCAGCAGCACCCCCGAGGCAGATACGCAGTATTTT CASSTPEADTQYF
few - TRBJ1-5 TRBV4-3 TGCGCCAGCAGCCAAACTTGGGGAGCAAATCAGCCCCAGCATTTT CASSQTWGANQPQHF
- TRBD2 TRBJ2-3 TRBV5-1 TGCGCCAGCAGCTTGGGTAGCGGGGGCAAAGACACAGATACGCAGTATTTT CASSLGSGGKDTDTQYF
once - TRBJ1-5 TRBV5-6 TGTGCCAGCAGCTTGATGACAGGTCCTAATCAGCCCCAGCATTTT CASSLMTGPNQPQHF
few - TRBJ2-5 TRBV5-1 TGCGCCAGCAGCGGAACCGGGACACCCTTCCAAGAGACCCAGTACTTC CASSGTGTPFQETQYF
few - TRBJ2-3 TRBV2 TGTGCCAGCATCCCTACCGGGCCGCCCTCCTGGAGCACAGATACGCAGTATTTT CASIPTGPPSWSTDTQYF
- - TRBJ2-3 TRBV20-1 TGCAGTGCTCCCCCCCCCTCCGGGGTGAATACGCAGTATTTT CSAPPPSGVNTQYF
many - TRBJ1-6 TRBV7-2 TGTGCCAGCACCGTTAGCTACGATAATTCACCCCTCCACTTT CASTVSYDNSPLHF
- TRBD1 TRBJ1-4 TRBV12-3/TRBV12-4 TGTGCCAGCAGCCTCGGACAGGACAATGAAAAACTGTTTTTT CASSLGQDNEKLFF
- - TRBJ2-5 TRBV15 TGTGCCACCAGCAGAGAGATTGGCAAGACCCAGTACTTC CATSREIGKTQYF
few - TRBJ2-7 TRBV5-6 TGTGCCAGCAGCCCCGCCGGACAAGCCTACGAGCAGTACTTC CASSPAGQAYEQYF
- - TRBJ1-2 TRBV6-2/TRBV6-3 TGTGCCGGGGGCCAGCACTCGAGTGGAGGCTACACCTTC CAGGQHSSGGYTF
few - TRBJ1-6 TRBV13 TGTGCCAGCAGCCGGTCGTCCTCCTATAATTCACCCCTCCACTTT CASSRSSSYNSPLHF
- - TRBJ2-1 TRBV18 TGTGCCAGCTCACCGACCCGGGGTTACAATGAGCAGTTCTTC CASSPTRGYNEQFF